The entry below gives a single T cell receptor beta chain sequence along with its context. This entry is derived from a study of shared clonotypes between healthy human individuals. Using immunoSEQ multiplex PCR, the repertoire was profiled, and TCRdb retains in-frame clones only, with some absent. The sample has 200,000 to 250,000 clones, about 65% seen once. V was pared by 5 bases and J by 3 bases, with 20 bases between. CDR1 and CDR2 from the germline V gene are SGHTA and FQGNSA. The CDR3 is 18 amino acids. The clonotype comes from a man aged 25 to 40 in good health. The chain is built from TRBV7-2 and TRBJ2-6; D possibly corresponds to TRBD2 (7 bases). The sample taken for sequencing was memory CD4+ T cells sorted from blood. Subset: CD45RA-negative fraction. CDR3 bases: TGTGCCAGCAGCCTCGCCCTAGGGGGGGCGAGTGGGGCCAACGTCCTGACTTTC. Translating gives CASSLALGGASGANVLTF.